This T cell receptor beta chain originates from a study of CD8 T cells in Susac syndrome (dated by TCRdb to the late 2010s). At the level of the whole study: The study used repertoire sequencing to test whether antigen drove CD8+ T cell activation and differentiation in Susac syndrome. CD8+ T cell repertoire clonality was compared between 12 healthy donors, around 14 Susac syndrome patients and 15 multiple sclerosis patients. Findings and caveats that apply to the study as a whole: The number of individuals in the TCR sequencing and HLA analysis was recognized as being relatively small.

RNA was extracted using the RNeasy kit, and roughly 0.45 to 1 ug of the RNA was reverse transcribed with random hexamers. TCR beta CDR3 regions were amplified with the immunoSEQ multiplex PCR assay covering 54 Vbeta and 13 Jbeta segments. Bias from PCR amplification was corrected by using a synthetic template baseline for primer optimization and for computational correction. On the study's bioinformatics: Reads were annotated to V, D and J genes according to IMGT and were analyzed with immunoSEQ Analyzer, with only productive sequences retained. To calculate clonality, Shannon entropy was normalized by log2 of the number of productive unique sequences and then subtracted from one. For each patient and control, public and private clones were evaluated within the 100 most prevalent clones. Clones were defined as Susac-specific if absent from the healthy and MS cohorts, from more than 900 published viral clones and from other ImmuneACCESS disease sequences. In-frame beta chains were kept once TCRdb had trimmed the public reads at Q25 with fastp and called clones with MiXCR. Identical CDR3 proteins give one entry, which carries the most common genes and DNA. The V and J calls follow TCRdb's processing rather than the paper's. Within this sample are around 300,000 distinct CDR3 sequences, with 70% to 90% of them counted one time only. The top ten clones comprise 0.21% of the sample.

High-throughput TCR beta sequencing profiled peripheral blood CD8+ and CD4+ T cells from healthy donors, Susac syndrome patients and multiple sclerosis patients. The multiple sclerosis controls were treatment-naive patients whose relapsing-remitting disease, either stable or active, fulfilled the revised McDonald criteria. Bulk CD8+ and CD4+ T cells were purified by magnetic negative isolation, while CD8+ TEMRA cells were enriched using FACS. Blood was collected in EDTA tubes and processed within 24 hours, with PBMCs isolated through density gradient centrifugation. PBMCs intended for TCR sequencing were frozen in liquid nitrogen and were later thawed in a 37 degrees C water bath. The sorted or isolated CD4+, CD8+ and CD8+ TEMRA cells had a purity of 90% or higher. Notes on this clonotype: Its antigen is not yet known. Base quality data are lacking; no much larger clone is found one base away.

The CDR3 starts with the cysteine, ends with the phenylalanine, and has 17 residues. Of the read, only the CDR3 DNA is kept; its 51 bases are in frame from base 1. Via the germline V gene, CDR1 is SGHTA and CDR2 FQGNSA. V is pared back by 3 bases and J by 0 bases, with 17 bases lying between the germline termini. The sequence joins TRBV7-2 to TRBJ1-1; no D gene call is confident. The receptor was derived from a human donor with multiple sclerosis. The material sequenced was CD8+ T cells from PBMCs. The nucleotide sequence is given as TGTGCCAGCAGCTTGGCCCTTAGAGGTAGCATGAACACTGAAGCTTTCTTT. Translated, it gives CASSLALRGSMNTEAFF.